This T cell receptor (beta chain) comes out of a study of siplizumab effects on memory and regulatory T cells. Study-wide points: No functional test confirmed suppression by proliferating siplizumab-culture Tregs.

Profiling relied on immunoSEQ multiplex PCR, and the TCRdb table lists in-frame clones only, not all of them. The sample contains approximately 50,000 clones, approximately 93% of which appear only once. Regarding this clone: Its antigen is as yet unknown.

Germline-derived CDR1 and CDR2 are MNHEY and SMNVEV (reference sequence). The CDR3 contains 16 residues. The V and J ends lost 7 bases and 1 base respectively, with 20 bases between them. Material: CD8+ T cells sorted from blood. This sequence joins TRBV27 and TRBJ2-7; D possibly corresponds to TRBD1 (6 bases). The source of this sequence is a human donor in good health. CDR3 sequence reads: CASTQGYGARSYEQYF. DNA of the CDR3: TGTGCCAGCACCCAGGGGTATGGTGCGAGGTCCTACGAGCAGTACTTC.